The next 8 T cell receptor beta chains were all read from a single sample in a study of shared clonotypes between healthy human individuals. The data were produced by immunoSEQ multiplex PCR, yet TCRdb's version contains in-frame clones alone and is incomplete. The sample holds around 940,000 clones, less than 85% seen once. The sample taken for sequencing was memory CD4+ T cells sorted from blood. Subset given: CD45RA-negative fraction. The source of these receptors is a man aged 18-30 years in good health.

Concerning this clone itself: One base away lies a much larger clone, so this may be a sequencing read error. The rearrangement joins TRBV10-3 to TRBJ2-2; possible D gene TRBD2, 5 bases. Per germline, CDR1 ENHRY and CDR2 SYGVKD. This CDR3 contains 14 residues. V lost 7 bases, J lost 3 bases, and 12 bases lay in between. CDR3 nucleotide sequence: TGTGCCATCACGGTGGGAGATTACACCGGGGAGCTGTTTTTT. This translates into CAITVGDYTGELFF.

The V call is TRBV7-9, the J call TRBJ2-7; 10 bases agree with TRBD1. Germline trimming cut 1 base from V and 7 bases from J; bases unmatched to any gene: 10. The CDR3 covers 16 residues. Germline V lookup: CDR1 SEHNR, CDR2 FQNEAQ (reference sequence). CDR3 region: CASSLGWRQGAREQYF. In nucleotides, the CDR3 is TGTGCCAGCAGCTTAGGTTGGAGACAGGGGGCCAGAGAGCAGTACTTC.

V usage is TRBV30 and J usage is TRBJ1-3; the D is unclear. V was cut by 4 bases and J by 0 bases, with 10 bases left in between. The CDR3 extends over 14 amino acids. Germline-derived CDR1 and CDR2 are GTSNPN and SVGIG (reference sequence). CDR3 amino acids: CAWKADLSGNTIYF. The CDR3 DNA follows: TGTGCCTGGAAGGCGGATCTCTCTGGAAACACCATATATTTT. The whole variable domain, filled in from reference TRBV30 and TRBJ1-3, reads SQTIHQWPATLVQPVGSPLSLECTVEGTSNPNLYWYRQAAGRGLQLLFYSVGIGQISSEVPQNLSASRPQDRQFILSSKKLLLSDSGFYLCAWKADLSGNTIYFGEGSWLTVV.

The J gene is TRBJ1-2, the V gene TRBV18; D call uncertain. Germline CDR1 KGHSH, CDR2 LQKENI. The CDR3 length is 14 residues. Deletions cut 2 bases from V and 3 bases from J, with 10 bases between. In nucleotides, the CDR3 is TGTGCCAGCTCACCAGCGGACGGGTACTATGGCTACACCTTC. Amino acids: CASSPADGYYGYTF.

J is TRBJ1-1 and V is TRBV7-6; D unclear. Germline values: CDR1 SGHVS, CDR2 FNYEAQ. V was trimmed by 5 bases and J by 4 bases, leaving 14 bases between them. The CDR3 length is 14 residues. CDR3 amino acids: CASSKRSFSTEAFF. In nucleotides, the CDR3 is TGTGCCAGCAGCAAACGGAGTTTTAGCACTGAAGCTTTCTTT. The full variable domain, completed using reference TRBV7-6 and TRBJ1-1, is GAGVSQSPRYKVTKRGQDVALRCDPISGHVSLYWYRQALGQGPEFLTYFNYEAQQDKSGLPNDRFSAERPEGSISTLTIQRTEQRDSAMYRCASSKRSFSTEAFFGQGTRLTVV.

The CDR3 is CASSELPSGLAGVRVSDEQFF. CDR3 nucleotide sequence: TGTGCCAGCAGTGAACTGCCCTCCGGACTAGCGGGAGTTCGTGTTAGCGATGAGCAGTTCTTC. This sequence joins TRBV6-1 and TRBJ2-1; 13 bases map to TRBD2. This CDR3 comprises 21 residues. The junction had 21 bases not matched to a gene; V was cut back by 2 bases and J by 8 bases. The germline V gene has CDR1 MNHNS and CDR2 SASEGT.

This chain connects TRBV5-1 to TRBJ1-1; D gene ambiguous. The germline CDR1 and CDR2 sequences are SGHRS and YFSETQ. V lost 0 bases and J lost 6, with 15 bases in between. The CDR3 covers 15 residues. The CDR3, as DNA: TGCGCCAGCAGCTTGGCTCTTCCTGGGATCGCTGAAGCTTTCTTT. Translated: CASSLALPGIAEAFF.

The rearrangement links TRBV19 to TRBJ2-3; 9 positions agree with TRBD1. The CDR3 has 13 amino acids. Germline V gives CDR1 LNHDA, CDR2 SQIVND (reference sequence). The J segment lost 4 bases and the V segment lost 8 bases, leaving 4 bases of the junction unmatched. The CDR3 coding sequence is TGTGCCAGTGTGGGACAGGGCTCAGATACGCAGTATTTT. Protein product: CASVGQGSDTQYF. The full variable domain, with the rest looked up from reference TRBV19 and TRBJ2-3, is DGGITQSPKYLFRKEGQNVTLSCEQNLNHDAMYWYRQDPGQGLRLIYYSQIVNDFQKGDIAEGYSVSREKKESFPLTVTSAQKNPTAFYLCASVGQGSDTQYFGPGTRLTVL.